The source of this TCR beta chain is a study of shared clonotypes between healthy human individuals. The overall study: Aged between 18 and 49, the donors were a couple of women and three men. Researchers assigned three CD4 naive, three CD4 memory, two CD8 naive and one CD8 memory plate to each donor.

The V and J ends lost 0 bases and 9 bases respectively, with 9 bases between them. Germline-derived CDR1 and CDR2 are MNHEY and SMNVEV (reference sequence). The CDR3 has 13 amino acids. Findings of the study overall: Naive CD4 clonotypes overlapped across several donors at roughly 4.5%.

Naive CD8 cells lacked CD45RO and underwent positive selection for CCR7, leaving out terminally differentiated effector memory CD45RA+ cells. HIV-negative, healthy adults without recent acute infections or vaccinations were the donors. TCRdb's copy holds only in-frame clones and misses some; the assay was immunoSEQ multiplex PCR. The data hold about 2.1 million clones, with about 92% observed a single time. With regard to this clone: Its antigen is undetermined.

V is TRBV27 and J is TRBJ2-1, with TRBD2 as a possible D gene (5 bases). Sequenced: naive CD8+ T cells from PBMCs. The receptor was derived from a man younger than 35 in good health. Some clones in this sample may be carry-over from other donors' samples. This CDR3 reads CASSLSRVSEQFF. CDR3 coding DNA: TGTGCCAGCAGTTTATCGCGGGTCAGTGAGCAGTTCTTC.